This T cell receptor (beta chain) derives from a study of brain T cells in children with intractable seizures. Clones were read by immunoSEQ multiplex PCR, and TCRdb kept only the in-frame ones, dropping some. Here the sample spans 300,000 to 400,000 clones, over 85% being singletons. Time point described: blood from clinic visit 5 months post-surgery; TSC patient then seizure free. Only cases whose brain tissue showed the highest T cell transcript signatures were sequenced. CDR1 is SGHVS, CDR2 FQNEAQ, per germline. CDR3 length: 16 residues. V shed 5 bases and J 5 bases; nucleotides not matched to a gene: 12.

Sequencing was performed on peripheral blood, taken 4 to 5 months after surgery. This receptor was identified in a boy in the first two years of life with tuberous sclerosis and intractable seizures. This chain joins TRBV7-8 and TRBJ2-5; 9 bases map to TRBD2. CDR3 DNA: TGTGCCAGCAGCCGGATGATGGCGGGGGGGATGGAGACCCAGTACTTC. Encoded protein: CASSRMMAGGMETQYF.